This T cell receptor beta chain came from a study of cytomegalovirus exposure and HLA in healthy donors. Study-wide points: In a later analysis, TCR beta V- and J-gene trimming showed a link to a missense DCLRE1C variant. The authors later found TCR association rates varying by HLA locus, with DRB1 most and HLA-C fewest.

Concerning this clone: The antigen remains unidentified.

PCR amplification relied on 60 Vbeta primers (plus 13 Jbeta primers). Method: immunoSEQ multiplex PCR; TCRdb's copy keeps in-frame clones and lacks some. Among some 70,000 clones listed, about 60% were seen once. Unmatched junction bases numbered 11, after V lost 7 bases and J lost 6 bases. Germline V gene data show CDR1 as MNHEY and CDR2 as SMNVEV (reference sequence). The CDR3 covers 17 residues. This receptor was obtained from a woman in her forties or fifties in good health and CMV-seronegative. Sequencing was carried out using PBMCs. V usage is TRBV27 and J usage is TRBJ2-1, with 14 bases aligning to TRBD2. The CDR3 DNA is TGTGCCAGCACCTTAAGGGGACTAGCGGGAGCGGTCAATGAGCAGTTCTTC. It codes for CASTLRGLAGAVNEQFF.